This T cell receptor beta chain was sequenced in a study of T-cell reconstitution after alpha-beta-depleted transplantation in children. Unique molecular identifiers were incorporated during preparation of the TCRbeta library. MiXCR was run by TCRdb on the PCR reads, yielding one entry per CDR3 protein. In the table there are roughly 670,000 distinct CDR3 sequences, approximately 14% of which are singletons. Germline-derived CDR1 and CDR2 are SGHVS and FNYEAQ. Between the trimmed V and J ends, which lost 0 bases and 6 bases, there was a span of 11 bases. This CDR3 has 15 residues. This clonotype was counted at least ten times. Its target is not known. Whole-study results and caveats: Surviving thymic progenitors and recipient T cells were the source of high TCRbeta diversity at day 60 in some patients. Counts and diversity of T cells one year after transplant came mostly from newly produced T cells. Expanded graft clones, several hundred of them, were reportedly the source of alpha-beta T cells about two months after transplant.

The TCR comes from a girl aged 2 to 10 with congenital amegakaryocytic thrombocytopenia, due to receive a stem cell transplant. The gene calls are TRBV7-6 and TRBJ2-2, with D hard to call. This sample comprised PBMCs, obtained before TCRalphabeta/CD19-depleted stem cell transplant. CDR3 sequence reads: CASSLARVSSGELFF. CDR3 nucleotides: TGTGCCAGCAGCTTAGCAAGGGTCAGTTCCGGGGAGCTGTTTTTT. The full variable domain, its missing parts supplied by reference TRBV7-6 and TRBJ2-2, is GAGVSQSPRYKVTKRGQDVALRCDPISGHVSLYWYRQALGQGPEFLTYFNYEAQQDKSGLPNDRFSAERPEGSISTLTIQRTEQRDSAMYRCASSLARVSSGELFFGEGSRLTVL.